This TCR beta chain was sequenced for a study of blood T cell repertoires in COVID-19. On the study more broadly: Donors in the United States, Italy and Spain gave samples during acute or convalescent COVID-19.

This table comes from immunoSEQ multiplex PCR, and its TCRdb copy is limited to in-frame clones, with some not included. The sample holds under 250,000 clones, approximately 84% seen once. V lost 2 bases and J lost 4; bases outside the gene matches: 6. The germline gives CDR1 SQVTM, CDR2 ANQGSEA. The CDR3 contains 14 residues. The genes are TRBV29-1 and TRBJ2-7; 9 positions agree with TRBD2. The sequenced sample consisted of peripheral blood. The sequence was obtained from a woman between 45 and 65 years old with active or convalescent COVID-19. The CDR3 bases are TGCAGCGTTGAATTGGCTAGCGGGGCTTACGAGCAGTACTTC. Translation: CSVELASGAYEQYF.